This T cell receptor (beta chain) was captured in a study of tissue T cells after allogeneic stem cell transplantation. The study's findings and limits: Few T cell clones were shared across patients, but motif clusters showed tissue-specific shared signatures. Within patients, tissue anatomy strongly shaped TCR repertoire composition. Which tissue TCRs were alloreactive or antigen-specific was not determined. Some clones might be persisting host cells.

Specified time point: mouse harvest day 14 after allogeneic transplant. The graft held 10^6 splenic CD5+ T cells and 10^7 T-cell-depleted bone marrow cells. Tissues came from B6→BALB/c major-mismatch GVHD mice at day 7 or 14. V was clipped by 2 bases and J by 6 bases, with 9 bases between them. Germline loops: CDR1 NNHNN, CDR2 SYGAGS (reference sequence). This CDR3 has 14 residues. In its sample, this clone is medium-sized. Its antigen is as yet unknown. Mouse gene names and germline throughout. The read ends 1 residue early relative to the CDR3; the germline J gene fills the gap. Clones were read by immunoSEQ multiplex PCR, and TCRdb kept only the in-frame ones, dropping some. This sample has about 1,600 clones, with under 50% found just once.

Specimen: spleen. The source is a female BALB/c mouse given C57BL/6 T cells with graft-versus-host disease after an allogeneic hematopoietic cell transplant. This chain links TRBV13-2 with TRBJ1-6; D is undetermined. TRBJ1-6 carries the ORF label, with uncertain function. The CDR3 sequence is CASGDLHRNSPLYF. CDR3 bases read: TGTGCCAGCGGTGACCTCCACCGTAATTCGCCCCTCTAC.